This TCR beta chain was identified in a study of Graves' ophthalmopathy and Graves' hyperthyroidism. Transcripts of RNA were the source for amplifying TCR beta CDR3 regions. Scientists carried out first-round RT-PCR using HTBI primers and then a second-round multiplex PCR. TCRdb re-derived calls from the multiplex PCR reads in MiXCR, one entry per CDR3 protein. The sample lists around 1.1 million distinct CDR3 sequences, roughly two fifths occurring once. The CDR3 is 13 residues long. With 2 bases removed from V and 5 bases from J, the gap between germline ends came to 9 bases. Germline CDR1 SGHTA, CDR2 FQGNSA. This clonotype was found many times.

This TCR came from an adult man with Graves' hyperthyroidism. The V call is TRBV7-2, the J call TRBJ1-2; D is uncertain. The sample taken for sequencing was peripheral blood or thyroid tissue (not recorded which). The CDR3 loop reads CASSLLGIYGYTF. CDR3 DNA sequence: TGTGCCAGCAGCTTATTAGGGATTTATGGCTACACCTTC.